This is a list of T cell receptor beta chains from one sample in a study of shared clonotypes between healthy human individuals. TCRdb's copy holds only in-frame clones and misses some; the assay was immunoSEQ multiplex PCR. Of some 1 million clones listed, around 76% are singletons. Source material: memory CD4+ T cells sorted from blood. Receptors were obtained from a man aged 18 to 29 in good health. The CDR3 runs from the conserved cysteine through the conserved F or W. The order of the fields is CDR3 DNA, CDR3 protein, J gene, V gene, CDR3 length, D gene, clone size. The D gene is left open where the match is weak. Clone size is stated in some rows and not others, as once, few, many or a class when expanded.

cdr3_nt: TGTGCCAGCAGCCCTCTTATGGAGGGGGCAACGAATGAGCAGTTCTTC; cdr3_aa: CASSPLMEGATNEQFF; j_call: TRBJ2-1; v_call: TRBV5-6; cdr3_length: 16; d_call: -; clone_size: -
cdr3_nt: TGTGCCACCAGCAGGACCGGCAGCAATCAGCCCCAGCATTTT; cdr3_aa: CATSRTGSNQPQHF; j_call: TRBJ1-5; v_call: TRBV15; cdr3_length: 14; d_call: -; clone_size: -
cdr3_nt: TGCGCCAGCAGCCAAGATGGGCGGGAGGGCTTCAGCTCCTACAATGAGCAGTTCTTC; cdr3_aa: CASSQDGREGFSSYNEQFF; j_call: TRBJ2-1; v_call: TRBV4-3; cdr3_length: 19; d_call: TRBD2; clone_size: -
cdr3_nt: TGTGCCAGCAGCGTATCCGGGACTAACACCGGGGAGCTGTTTTTT; cdr3_aa: CASSVSGTNTGELFF; j_call: TRBJ2-2; v_call: TRBV9; cdr3_length: 15; d_call: -; clone_size: -
cdr3_nt: TGTGCCAGCAGCCTCAGACAGGGCACTCAGCCCCAGCATTTT; cdr3_aa: CASSLRQGTQPQHF; j_call: TRBJ1-5; v_call: TRBV11-2; cdr3_length: 14; d_call: TRBD1; clone_size: once
cdr3_nt: TGTGCCTGGAGTCAGGGGGCCTATGGCTACACCTTC; cdr3_aa: CAWSQGAYGYTF; j_call: TRBJ1-2; v_call: TRBV30; cdr3_length: 12; d_call: TRBD1; clone_size: few
cdr3_nt: TGTGCCTGGAGTGGACAGGGGGCTGAAAAACTGTTTTTT; cdr3_aa: CAWSGQGAEKLFF; j_call: TRBJ1-4; v_call: TRBV30; cdr3_length: 13; d_call: TRBD1; clone_size: -
cdr3_nt: TGTGCCAGCAGCCCAGGACAGGGGAAAGGCGGGGAGCTGTTTTTT; cdr3_aa: CASSPGQGKGGELFF; j_call: TRBJ2-2; v_call: TRBV11-2; cdr3_length: 15; d_call: TRBD1; clone_size: -
cdr3_nt: TGTGCCAGCAGCTTACAAGGGTATGGCTACACCTTC; cdr3_aa: CASSLQGYGYTF; j_call: TRBJ1-2; v_call: TRBV7-2; cdr3_length: 12; d_call: -; clone_size: -
cdr3_nt: TGTGCCAGCTCACCACCATCCTCGGTGGGAGGAAACACCATATATTTT; cdr3_aa: CASSPPSSVGGNTIYF; j_call: TRBJ1-3; v_call: TRBV18; cdr3_length: 16; d_call: -; clone_size: -
cdr3_nt: TGTGCCAGCAGCACCGGACAGGCACAAACTTATGACTACACCTTC; cdr3_aa: CASSTGQAQTYDYTF; j_call: TRBJ1-2; v_call: TRBV7-2; cdr3_length: 15; d_call: TRBD1; clone_size: -
cdr3_nt: TGTGCCAGTAGTACCCGGACATCTGTAAAAGAGACCCAGTACTTC; cdr3_aa: CASSTRTSVKETQYF; j_call: TRBJ2-5; v_call: TRBV19; cdr3_length: 15; d_call: -; clone_size: -
cdr3_nt: TGTGCCAGCAGGGACAGTAATAGCAATCAGCCCCAGCATTTT; cdr3_aa: CASRDSNSNQPQHF; j_call: TRBJ1-5; v_call: TRBV2; cdr3_length: 14; d_call: -; clone_size: few
cdr3_nt: TGTGCCAGCCTCCTGGCAGACTACACAGATACGCAGTATTTT; cdr3_aa: CASLLADYTDTQYF; j_call: TRBJ2-3; v_call: TRBV7-9; cdr3_length: 14; d_call: -; clone_size: -
cdr3_nt: TGCGCCAGCTCAAGGACAGGGGGCGCAAATTCACCCCTCCACTTT; cdr3_aa: CASSRTGGANSPLHF; j_call: TRBJ1-6; v_call: TRBV10-2; cdr3_length: 15; d_call: TRBD1; clone_size: -
cdr3_nt: TGTGCCAGCAGTGAAAGGGGGCTCAGCCCCGCAGATACGCAGTATTTT; cdr3_aa: CASSERGLSPADTQYF; j_call: TRBJ2-3; v_call: TRBV6-1; cdr3_length: 16; d_call: TRBD1; clone_size: -
cdr3_nt: TGTGCCAGTAGTATAGGTACAGGGACCGGGGAGCTGTTTTTT; cdr3_aa: CASSIGTGTGELFF; j_call: TRBJ2-2; v_call: TRBV19; cdr3_length: 14; d_call: -; clone_size: -
cdr3_nt: TGTGCCAGCAGCCTCGCGCCCGGACAGGGGGCGAGGGGCTACACCTTC; cdr3_aa: CASSLAPGQGARGYTF; j_call: TRBJ1-2; v_call: TRBV7-2; cdr3_length: 16; d_call: TRBD1; clone_size: -
cdr3_nt: TGTGCCAGCAGCTTGGGCGGGGGTCTCTCCTACGAGCAGTACTTC; cdr3_aa: CASSLGGGLSYEQYF; j_call: TRBJ2-7; v_call: TRBV5-4; cdr3_length: 15; d_call: TRBD2; clone_size: -
cdr3_nt: TGTGCCAGCAGTGAACCGGGACAAGGAGAGACCCAGTACTTC; cdr3_aa: CASSEPGQGETQYF; j_call: TRBJ2-5; v_call: TRBV25-1; cdr3_length: 14; d_call: -; clone_size: -
cdr3_nt: TGTGCCAGCAGTTACGGGATTTGGAATTCACCCCTCCACTTT; cdr3_aa: CASSYGIWNSPLHF; j_call: TRBJ1-6; v_call: TRBV6-5; cdr3_length: 14; d_call: -; clone_size: -
cdr3_nt: TGTGCCAGCAGCTTGGGGACAGAGGGGTCACCCCTCCACTTT; cdr3_aa: CASSLGTEGSPLHF; j_call: TRBJ1-6; v_call: TRBV5-6; cdr3_length: 14; d_call: -; clone_size: few
cdr3_nt: TGTGCCAGCAGTTATTATCAAGAGACCCAGTACTTC; cdr3_aa: CASSYYQETQYF; j_call: TRBJ2-5; v_call: TRBV6-6; cdr3_length: 12; d_call: -; clone_size: once
cdr3_nt: TGCGCCAGCAGCCAAGATCACGTTCGGAACTCCTATAATTCACCCCTCCACTTT; cdr3_aa: CASSQDHVRNSYNSPLHF; j_call: TRBJ1-6; v_call: TRBV4-1; cdr3_length: 18; d_call: -; clone_size: -
cdr3_nt: TGTGCCAGTAGTCAGGGGGCGCAGGGCAATCAGCCCCAGCATTTT; cdr3_aa: CASSQGAQGNQPQHF; j_call: TRBJ1-5; v_call: TRBV19; cdr3_length: 15; d_call: TRBD1; clone_size: -
cdr3_nt: TGCGCCAGCAGCCAGACACCAGGGATCGAAAACATTCAGTACTTC; cdr3_aa: CASSQTPGIENIQYF; j_call: TRBJ2-4; v_call: TRBV4-1; cdr3_length: 15; d_call: -; clone_size: once
cdr3_nt: TGTGCCAGCAGCCCTCGGGACGGCCCGATTGGCTACACCTTC; cdr3_aa: CASSPRDGPIGYTF; j_call: TRBJ1-2; v_call: TRBV11-2; cdr3_length: 14; d_call: -; clone_size: -
cdr3_nt: TGTGCCTGGAGGGGTGGACAGGGGGCATCGGGTGAAAAACTGTTTTTT; cdr3_aa: CAWRGGQGASGEKLFF; j_call: TRBJ1-4; v_call: TRBV30; cdr3_length: 16; d_call: TRBD1; clone_size: -
cdr3_nt: TGTGCCAGCAGTTCTTCAGGGATAGAGACCCAGTACTTC; cdr3_aa: CASSSSGIETQYF; j_call: TRBJ2-5; v_call: TRBV6-5; cdr3_length: 13; d_call: -; clone_size: -
cdr3_nt: TGTGCCCGATCCCGTGCTGGAAACACCATATATTTT; cdr3_aa: CARSRAGNTIYF; j_call: TRBJ1-3; v_call: TRBV30; cdr3_length: 12; d_call: -; clone_size: -